A selection of T cell receptor beta chains follows, all from one sample in a study of T-cell reconstitution after alpha-beta-depleted transplantation in children. From the PCR reads, TCRdb called clonotypes with MiXCR, one entry per CDR3 protein. The sample lists about 91,000 distinct CDR3 sequences, 7% to 10% seen once, with under 8% in the top ten. This sample comprised PBMCs from the stem cell graft donor, obtained from the stem cell graft. These receptors were obtained from a human donor who donated a stem cell graft to a child with congenital amegakaryocytic thrombocytopenia. CDR3s include the opening cysteine and the closing phenylalanine or tryptophan. The order of the fields is D gene, V gene, clone size, J gene, CDR3 protein, CDR3 DNA. A D gene is named only where the DNA matches it firmly. Only some rows state a clone size, as once, few, many or a class for expanded clones.

TRBD1	TRBV18	many	TRBJ1-4	CASSQDREDREKLFF	TGTGCCAGCTCGCAGGACAGGGAGGATCGAGAAAAACTGTTTTTT
-	TRBV12-3/TRBV12-4	many	TRBJ2-1	CASSLELKEQFF	TGTGCCAGCAGTCTCGAACTAAAAGAGCAGTTCTTC
-	TRBV11-2	many	TRBJ2-3	CASSPQTGALWIGDTQYF	TGTGCCAGCAGCCCTCAGACGGGGGCGCTCTGGATTGGAGATACGCAGTATTTT
TRBD2	TRBV9	many	TRBJ2-1	CASSVSGTSGYNEQFF	TGTGCCAGCAGCGTCTCCGGGACTAGCGGTTACAATGAGCAGTTCTTC
TRBD2	TRBV6-1	-	TRBJ2-1	CASSEVAGGLNEQFF	TGTGCCAGCAGTGAAGTGGCGGGGGGCCTAAATGAGCAGTTCTTC
-	TRBV7-2	many	TRBJ1-2	CASTSRIDASEGYTF	TGTGCCAGCACCTCAAGGATTGACGCGTCCGAAGGCTACACCTTC
TRBD1	TRBV12-3/TRBV12-4	many	TRBJ1-4	CASSPGQGGEKLFF	TGTGCCAGCAGTCCAGGACAGGGGGGTGAAAAACTGTTTTTT
TRBD2	TRBV5-1	-	TRBJ2-1	CASSSLAGGTNEQFF	TGCGCCAGCAGCTCACTAGCGGGGGGGACCAATGAGCAGTTCTTC
-	TRBV12-3/TRBV12-4	many	TRBJ1-1	CASSVGGGSNTEAFF	TGTGCCAGCAGCGTCGGAGGGGGATCGAACACTGAAGCTTTCTTT
-	TRBV7-9	many	TRBJ1-1	CASNQGGPMNTEAFF	TGTGCCAGCAACCAGGGAGGGCCAATGAACACTGAAGCTTTCTTT
-	TRBV29-1	many	TRBJ1-2	CSVEGRMSPMKGYTF	TGCAGCGTTGAAGGGCGGATGAGCCCCATGAAGGGCTACACCTTC